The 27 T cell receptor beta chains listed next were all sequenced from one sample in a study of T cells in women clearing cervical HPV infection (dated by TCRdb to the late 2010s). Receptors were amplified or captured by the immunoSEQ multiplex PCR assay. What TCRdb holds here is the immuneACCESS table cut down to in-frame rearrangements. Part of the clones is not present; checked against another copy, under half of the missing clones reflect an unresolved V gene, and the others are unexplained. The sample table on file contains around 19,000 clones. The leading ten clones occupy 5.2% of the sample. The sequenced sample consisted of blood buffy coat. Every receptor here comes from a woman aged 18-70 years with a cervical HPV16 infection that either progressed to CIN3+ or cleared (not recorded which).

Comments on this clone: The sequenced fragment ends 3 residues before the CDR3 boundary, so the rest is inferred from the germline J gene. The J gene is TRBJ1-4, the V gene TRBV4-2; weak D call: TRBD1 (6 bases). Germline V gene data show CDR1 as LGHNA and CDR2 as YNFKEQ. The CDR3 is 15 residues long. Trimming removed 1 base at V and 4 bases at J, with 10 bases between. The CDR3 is CASSQGTGYNEKLFF. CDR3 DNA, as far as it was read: TGTGCCAGCAGCCAAGGAACAGGGTATAATGAAAAA.

CDR3 sequence: CASSVDGGTGNTIYF. The sequenced part of the CDR3 DNA is TGTGCCAGCAGCGTAGATGGGGGGACCGGAAACACC. The chain recombines TRBV9 with TRBJ1-3, with D tentatively TRBD1 (5 bases). The CDR3 end falls 3 residues outside the read, so it is completed with the germline J gene. The V end lost 0 bases, the J end lost 4 bases, and 11 bases lay between the germline ends. The CDR3 covers 15 residues. CDR1 and CDR2 from the germline V gene are SGDLS and YYNGEE.

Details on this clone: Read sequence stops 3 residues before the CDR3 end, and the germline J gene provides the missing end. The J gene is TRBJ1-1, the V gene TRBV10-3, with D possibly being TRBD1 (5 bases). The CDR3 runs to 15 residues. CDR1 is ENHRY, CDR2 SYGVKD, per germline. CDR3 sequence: CAISDLSDKGLEAFF. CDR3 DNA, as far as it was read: TGTGCCATCAGTGACTTGTCGGACAAGGGCCTGGAG.

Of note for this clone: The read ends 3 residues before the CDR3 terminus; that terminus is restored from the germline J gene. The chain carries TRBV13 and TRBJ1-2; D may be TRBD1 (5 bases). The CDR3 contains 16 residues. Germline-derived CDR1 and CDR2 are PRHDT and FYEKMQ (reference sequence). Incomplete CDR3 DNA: TGTGCCAGCAGCTTCAGTCTAGCGGGGGATAGAGGTACC. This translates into CASSFSLAGDRGT. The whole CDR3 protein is CASSFSLAGDRGTYTF.

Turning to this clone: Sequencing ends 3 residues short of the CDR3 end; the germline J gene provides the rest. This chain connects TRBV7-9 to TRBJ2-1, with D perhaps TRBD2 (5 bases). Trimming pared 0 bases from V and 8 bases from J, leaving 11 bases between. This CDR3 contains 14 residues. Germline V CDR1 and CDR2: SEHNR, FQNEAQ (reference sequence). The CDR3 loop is CASSLANTADEQFF. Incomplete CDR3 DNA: TGTGCCAGCAGCTTAGCCAATACAGCGGATGAG.

CDR3 DNA (partial): TGTGCCAGCAGCTCTCCGTGGACTAGCGGGGGGCAGGGTGAG. It codes for CASSSPWTSGGQGE. The entire CDR3 reads CASSSPWTSGGQGEQFF. V and J are TRBV13 and TRBJ2-1; 14 bases are a match to TRBD2. The observed sequence ends 3 residues before the CDR3 terminus, with the missing tail filled in from the germline J gene. J was trimmed by 9 bases and V by 4 bases; bases with no gene match: 11. Germline V gene sequence: CDR1 PRHDT, CDR2 FYEKMQ (reference sequence). The CDR3 is 17 amino acids. Full variable domain (rest looked up from reference TRBV13 and TRBJ2-1): AAGVIQSPRHLIKEKRETATLKCYPIPRHDTVYWYQQGPGQDPQFLISFYEKMQSDKGSIPDRFSAQQFSDYHSELNMSSLELGDSALYFCASSSPWTSGGQGEQFFGPGTRLTVL.

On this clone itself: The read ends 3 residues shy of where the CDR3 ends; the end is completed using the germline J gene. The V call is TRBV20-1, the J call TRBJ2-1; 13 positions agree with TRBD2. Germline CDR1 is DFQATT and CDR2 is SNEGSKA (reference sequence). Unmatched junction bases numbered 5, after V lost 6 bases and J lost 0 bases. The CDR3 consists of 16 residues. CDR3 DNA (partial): TGCAGTGCCAGACTAGCGGGGGGCTACTCCTACAATGAG. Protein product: CSARLAGGYSYNE. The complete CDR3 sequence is CSARLAGGYSYNEQFF.

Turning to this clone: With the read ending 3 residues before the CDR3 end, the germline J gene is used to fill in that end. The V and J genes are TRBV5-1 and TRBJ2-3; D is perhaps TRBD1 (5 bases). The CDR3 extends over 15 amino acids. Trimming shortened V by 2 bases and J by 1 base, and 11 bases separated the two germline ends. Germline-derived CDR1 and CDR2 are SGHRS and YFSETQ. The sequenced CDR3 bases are TGCGCCAGCAGCTTAAGGGGCCGGGGCACAGATACG. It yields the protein CASSLRGRGTDT. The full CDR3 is CASSLRGRGTDTQYF. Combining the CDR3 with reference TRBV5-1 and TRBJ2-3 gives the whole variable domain KAGVTQTPRYLIKTRGQQVTLSCSPISGHRSVSWYQQTPGQGLQFLFEYFSETQRNKGNFPGRFSGRQFSNSRSEMNVSTLELGDSALYLCASSLRGRGTDTQYFGPGTRLTVL.

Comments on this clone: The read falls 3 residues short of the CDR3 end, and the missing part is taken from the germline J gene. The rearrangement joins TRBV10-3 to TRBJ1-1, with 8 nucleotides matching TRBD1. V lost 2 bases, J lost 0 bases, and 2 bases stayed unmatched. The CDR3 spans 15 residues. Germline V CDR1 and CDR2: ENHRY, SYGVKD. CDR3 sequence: CAISEPGQVNTEAFF. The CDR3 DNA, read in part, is TGTGCCATCAGTGAGCCGGGACAGGTGAACACTGAA.

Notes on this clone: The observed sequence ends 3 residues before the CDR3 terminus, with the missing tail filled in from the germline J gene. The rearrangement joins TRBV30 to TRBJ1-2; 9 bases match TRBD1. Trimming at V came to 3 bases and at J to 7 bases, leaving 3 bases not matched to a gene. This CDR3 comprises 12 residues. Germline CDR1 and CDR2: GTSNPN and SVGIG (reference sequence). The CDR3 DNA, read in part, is TGTGCCTGGAGGGGGACAGGGTCTGGC. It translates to CAWRGTGSG. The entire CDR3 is CAWRGTGSGYTF. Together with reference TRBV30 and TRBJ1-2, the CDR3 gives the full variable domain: SQTIHQWPATLVQPVGSPLSLECTVEGTSNPNLYWYRQAAGRGLQLLFYSVGIGQISSEVPQNLSASRPQDRQFILSSKKLLLSDSGFYLCAWRGTGSGYTFGSGTRLTVV.

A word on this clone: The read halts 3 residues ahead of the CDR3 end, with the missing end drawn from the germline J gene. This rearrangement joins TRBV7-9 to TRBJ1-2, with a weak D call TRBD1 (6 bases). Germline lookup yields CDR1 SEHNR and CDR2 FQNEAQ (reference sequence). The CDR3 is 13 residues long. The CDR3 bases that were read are TGTGCCAGCAGCCTCACAGGGATTCCCGGC. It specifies CASSLTGIPG. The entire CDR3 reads CASSLTGIPGYTF.

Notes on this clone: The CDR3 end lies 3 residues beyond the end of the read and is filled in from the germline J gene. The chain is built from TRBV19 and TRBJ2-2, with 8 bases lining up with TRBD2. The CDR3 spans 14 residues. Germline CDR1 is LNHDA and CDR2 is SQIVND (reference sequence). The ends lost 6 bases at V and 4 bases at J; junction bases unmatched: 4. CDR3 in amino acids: CASRPGTSTGELFF. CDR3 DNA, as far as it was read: TGTGCCAGTAGGCCCGGGACTAGCACCGGGGAG.

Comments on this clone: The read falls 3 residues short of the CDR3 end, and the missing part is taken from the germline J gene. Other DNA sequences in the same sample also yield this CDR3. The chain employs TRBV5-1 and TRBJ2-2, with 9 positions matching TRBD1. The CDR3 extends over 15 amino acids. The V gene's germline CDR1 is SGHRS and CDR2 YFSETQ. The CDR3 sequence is CASSLGTGWDEKLFF. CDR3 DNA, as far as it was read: TGCGCCAGCAGCCTTGGGACAGGGTGGGATGAAAAG.

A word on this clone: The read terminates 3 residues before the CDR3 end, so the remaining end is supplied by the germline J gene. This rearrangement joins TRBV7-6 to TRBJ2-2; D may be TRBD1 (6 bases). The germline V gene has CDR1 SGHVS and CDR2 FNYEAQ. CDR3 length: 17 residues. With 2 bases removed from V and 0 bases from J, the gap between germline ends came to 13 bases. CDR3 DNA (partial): TGTGCCAGCAGCTTAACGGTGGGACACCCGAACACCGGGGAG. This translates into CASSLTVGHPNTGE. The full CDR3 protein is CASSLTVGHPNTGELFF.

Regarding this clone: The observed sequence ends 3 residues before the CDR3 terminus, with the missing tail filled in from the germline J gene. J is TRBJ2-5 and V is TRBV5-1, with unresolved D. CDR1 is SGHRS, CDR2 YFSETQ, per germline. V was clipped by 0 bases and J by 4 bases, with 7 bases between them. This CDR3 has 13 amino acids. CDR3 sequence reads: CASSLAARETQYF. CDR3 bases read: TGCGCCAGCAGCTTGGCCGCCAGAGAGACC.

The CDR3 DNA, read in part, is TGCGCCAGCAGCCCCCGGGTGAACACTGAA. It encodes CASSPRVNTE. The complete CDR3 protein is CASSPRVNTEAFF. The chain links TRBV5-1 to TRBJ1-1; no clear D. The CDR3 end falls 3 residues outside the read, so it is completed with the germline J gene. The V and J ends lost 4 bases and 0 bases respectively, with 7 bases between them. The CDR3 is 13 residues long. Per the germline V gene, CDR1 is SGHRS and CDR2 is YFSETQ. Full variable domain (remainder filled in from reference TRBV5-1 and TRBJ1-1): KAGVTQTPRYLIKTRGQQVTLSCSPISGHRSVSWYQQTPGQGLQFLFEYFSETQRNKGNFPGRFSGRQFSNSRSEMNVSTLELGDSALYLCASSPRVNTEAFFGQGTRLTVV.

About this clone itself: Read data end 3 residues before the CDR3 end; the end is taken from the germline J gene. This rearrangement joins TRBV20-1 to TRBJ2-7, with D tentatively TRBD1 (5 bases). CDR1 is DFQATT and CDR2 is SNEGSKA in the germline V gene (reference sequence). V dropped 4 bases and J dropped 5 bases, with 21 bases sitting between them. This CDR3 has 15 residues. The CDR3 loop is CSAKGSSAPGNEQYF. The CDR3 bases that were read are TGCAGTGCTAAGGGGTCCTCGGCCCCCGGAAACGAG.

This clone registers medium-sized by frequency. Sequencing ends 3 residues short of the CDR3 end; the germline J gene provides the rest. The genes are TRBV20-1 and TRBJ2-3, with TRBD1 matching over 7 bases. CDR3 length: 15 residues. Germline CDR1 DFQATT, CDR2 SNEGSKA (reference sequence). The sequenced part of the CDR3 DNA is TGCAGTGCTAGTAACAGGGGATCCAGCAATCAGCCG. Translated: CSASNRGSSNQP. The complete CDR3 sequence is CSASNRGSSNQPQYF.

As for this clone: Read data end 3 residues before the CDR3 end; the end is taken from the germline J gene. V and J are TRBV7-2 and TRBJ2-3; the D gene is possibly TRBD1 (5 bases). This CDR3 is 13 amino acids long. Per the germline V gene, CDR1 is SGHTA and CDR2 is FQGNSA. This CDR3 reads CASSRQTNQPQYF. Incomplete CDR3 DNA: TGTGCCAGCAGCCGACAGACCAATCAGCCG.

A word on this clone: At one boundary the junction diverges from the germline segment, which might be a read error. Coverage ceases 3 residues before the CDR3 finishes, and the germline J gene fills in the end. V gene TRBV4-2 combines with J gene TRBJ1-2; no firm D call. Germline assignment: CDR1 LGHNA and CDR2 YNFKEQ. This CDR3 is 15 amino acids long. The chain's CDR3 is CASSQGEIGFSGYTF. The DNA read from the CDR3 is TGCGCCAGCAGCCAAGGAGAAATAGGGTTTAGTGGC.

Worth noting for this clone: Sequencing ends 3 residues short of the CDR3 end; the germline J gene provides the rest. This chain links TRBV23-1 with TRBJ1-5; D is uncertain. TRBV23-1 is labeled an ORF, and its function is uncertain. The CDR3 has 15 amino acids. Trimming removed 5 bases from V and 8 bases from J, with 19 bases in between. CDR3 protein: CASSRVPQTVKPQHF. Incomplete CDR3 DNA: TGCGCCAGCAGTAGGGTCCCCCAAACGGTCAAGCCC.

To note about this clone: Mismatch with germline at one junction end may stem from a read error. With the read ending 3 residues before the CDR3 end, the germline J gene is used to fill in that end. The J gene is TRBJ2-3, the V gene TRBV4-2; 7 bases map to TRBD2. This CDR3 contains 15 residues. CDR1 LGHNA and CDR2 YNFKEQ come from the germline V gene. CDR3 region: CASSPLGGFTDTQYF. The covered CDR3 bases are TGCGCCAGCAGCCCCCTCGGGGGGTTCACAGATACG.

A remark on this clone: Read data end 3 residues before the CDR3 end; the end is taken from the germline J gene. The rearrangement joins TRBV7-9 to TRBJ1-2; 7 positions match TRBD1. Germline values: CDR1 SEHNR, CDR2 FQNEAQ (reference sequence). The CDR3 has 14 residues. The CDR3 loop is CASSLVQGGNDYTF. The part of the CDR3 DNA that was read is TGTGCCAGCAGCTTGGTTCAGGGGGGTAATGAC.

The CDR3 reads CASNTEEYYGYTF. The part of the CDR3 DNA that was read is TGTGCCAGCAACACCGAAGAGTACTATGGC. This rearrangement joins TRBV7-9 to TRBJ1-2; D gene uncertain. The CDR3 end is not reached by the read, which stops 3 residues before it; the germline J gene fills it in. CDR1 SEHNR and CDR2 FQNEAQ come from the germline V gene (reference sequence). There are 13 residues in the CDR3. V shed 7 bases and J shed 3 bases, with 12 bases lying between them.

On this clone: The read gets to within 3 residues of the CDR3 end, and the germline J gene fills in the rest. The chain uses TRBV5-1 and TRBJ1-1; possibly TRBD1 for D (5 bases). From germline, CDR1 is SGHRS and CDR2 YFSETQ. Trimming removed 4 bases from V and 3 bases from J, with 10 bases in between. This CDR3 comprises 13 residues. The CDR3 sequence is CASSLRVHTEAFF. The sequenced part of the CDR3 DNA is TGCGCCAGCAGCCTCAGGGTGCACACTGAA.

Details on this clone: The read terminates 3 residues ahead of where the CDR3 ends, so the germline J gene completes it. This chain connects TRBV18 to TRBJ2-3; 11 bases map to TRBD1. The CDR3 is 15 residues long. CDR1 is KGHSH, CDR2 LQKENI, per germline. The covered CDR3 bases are TGTGCCAGCTCACCTGGGACAGGGGGAAATCAGCCG. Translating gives CASSPGTGGNQP. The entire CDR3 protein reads CASSPGTGGNQPQYF.

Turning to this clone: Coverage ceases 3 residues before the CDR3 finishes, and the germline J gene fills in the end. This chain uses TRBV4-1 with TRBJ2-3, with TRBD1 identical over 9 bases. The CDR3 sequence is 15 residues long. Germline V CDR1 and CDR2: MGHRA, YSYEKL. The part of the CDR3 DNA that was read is TGCGCCAGCAGCCAAGAGACAGGGGGGTTAGTGACG. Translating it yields CASSQETGGLVT. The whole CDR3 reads CASSQETGGLVTQYF.